Listed here are 19 T cell receptor beta chains from one sample, sequenced in a study of blood T cell repertoires in COVID-19. The assay was immunoSEQ multiplex PCR, and TCRdb's table has in-frame clones only and misses some. This sample has about 120,000 clones, with 75% to 90% found just once. The source material was peripheral blood. All receptors derive from a woman in her seventies with acute or convalescent COVID-19.

The chain uses TRBV6-5 and TRBJ1-1; possibly TRBD1 for D (6 bases). The CDR3 is 16 amino acids. V dropped 2 bases and J dropped 3 bases, with 16 bases sitting between them. CDR1 is MNHEY and CDR2 is SVGAGI in the germline V gene. CDR3 sequence (DNA): TGTGCCAGCAGTTACATCGCCTTTGGACAGCACACTGAAGCTTTCTTT. This encodes CASSYIAFGQHTEAFF.

V gene TRBV7-9 combines with J gene TRBJ1-4; D unresolved. The V and J ends lost 2 bases and 8 bases respectively, with 6 bases between them. Germline CDR1 SEHNR, CDR2 FQNEAQ (reference sequence). The CDR3 sequence is 12 residues long. CDR3 loop: CASSLWREKLFF. The CDR3 coding sequence is TGTGCCAGCAGCTTATGGCGGGAAAAACTGTTTTTT.

The rearrangement links TRBV5-4 to TRBJ2-7, with D hard to call. The CDR3 has 16 residues. Trimming left V 1 base short and J 1 base short, with 15 bases between. The germline V gene encodes CDR1 SGHNT and CDR2 YYREEE (reference sequence). DNA for the CDR3: TGTGCCAGCAGCTTGAAATGGAACAGCCTATCCTACGAGCAGTACTTC. Its protein is CASSLKWNSLSYEQYF.

The J gene is TRBJ2-1, the V gene TRBV12-5; 8 nucleotides line up with TRBD2. With 6 bases clipped from V and 2 bases from J, the junction kept 3 bases outside the gene matches. The CDR3 is 14 amino acids. In germline, CDR1 is LGHNT, CDR2 FRNRAP. The CDR3 nucleotides are TGTGCTAGTGGCAACGGGGGGGCCTACAATGAGCAGTTCTTC. The encoded protein is CASGNGGAYNEQFF.

This clone was counted a few times. V gene TRBV11-3 combines with J gene TRBJ1-2; tentative D call: TRBD1 (6 bases). Germline V gives CDR1 SGHNT, CDR2 YENEEA. The CDR3 covers 14 residues. Trimming shortened V by 4 bases and J by 7 bases, and 16 bases separated the two germline ends. The CDR3 DNA follows: TGTGCCAGCAGCTCACCGGGAAGGGGGTCTGGCTACACCTTC. Translating gives CASSSPGRGSGYTF.

This clone was recorded once. The identical CDR3 is also encoded by other nucleotide sequences in the sample. The V gene is TRBV7-9, the J gene TRBJ1-1, with D possibly matching TRBD1 (6 bases). The V gene lost 5 bases and the J gene lost 0 bases, with 10 bases spanning the gap. The length of the CDR3 is 14 residues. Per germline, CDR1 SEHNR and CDR2 FQNEAQ (reference sequence). The CDR3: CASSPTGLNTEAFF. CDR3 nucleotides: TGTGCCAGCAGCCCGACAGGACTGAACACTGAAGCTTTCTTT.

This chain links TRBV19 with TRBJ1-2, with a possible D match to TRBD1 (5 bases). Germline V CDR1 and CDR2: LNHDA, SQIVND (reference sequence). The V end was cut by 6 bases, the J end by 7 bases, with 15 bases between. The CDR3 covers 13 residues. The CDR3: CASSPRQPPGYTF. Written as DNA, the CDR3 is TGTGCCAGTAGCCCCAGACAGCCCCCTGGCTACACCTTC.

In its sample, this clone was seen once. The genes are TRBV5-1 and TRBJ2-3; TRBD1 matches 10 bases. CDR1 SGHRS and CDR2 YFSETQ come from the germline V gene. V was clipped by 2 bases and J by 2 bases; unmatched bases: 5. The CDR3 loop spans 16 amino acids. For the CDR3, the DNA is TGCGCCAGCAGCTTAGGACAGGGGGATTTCACAGATACGCAGTATTTT. It specifies CASSLGQGDFTDTQYF.

This chain links TRBV21-1 with TRBJ2-7; TRBD1 is taken as the D call from the table, unchecked against the DNA. TRBV21-1 is assigned pseudogene status. The CDR3 extends over 13 amino acids. The DNA of the CDR3 is TGTGCCAGCAGCGGGCAGAGCTCCTACGAGCAGTACTTC. Protein product: CASSGQSSYEQYF.

The V and J genes are TRBV5-1 and TRBJ1-3, with 11 bases identical to TRBD1. The germline V gene has CDR1 SGHRS and CDR2 YFSETQ. The V segment lost 5 bases and the J segment 3 bases; nucleotides outside the gene matches: 7. The CDR3 runs to 16 residues. The CDR3 is CASSPSGQGVGNTIYF. The CDR3, as DNA: TGCGCCAGCAGTCCCTCGGGACAGGGGGTTGGAAACACCATATATTTT.

The chain has TRBV28 and TRBJ2-5, with 11 bases fitting TRBD2. The trim removed 6 bases at V and 5 bases at J, leaving 14 bases unmatched. Germline CDR1 MDHEN, CDR2 SYDVKM. This CDR3 comprises 17 residues. In DNA form, the CDR3 reads TGTGCCAGCAGCAACTACCAGATAGCGGGGGGGGGTGAGACCCAGTACTTC. This gives the protein CASSNYQIAGGGETQYF. Full variable domain (rest looked up from reference TRBV28 and TRBJ2-5): DVKVTQSSRYLVKRTGEKVFLECVQDMDHENMFWYRQDPGLGLRLIYFSYDVKMKEKGDIPEGYSVSREKKERFSLILESASTNQTSMYLCASSNYQIAGGGETQYFGPGTRLLVL.

A note on this clone: Other DNA variants within this sample encode the same CDR3. J is TRBJ2-1 and V is TRBV7-7, with TRBD1 identical over 9 bases. The germline gives CDR1 SSHAT, CDR2 FNYEAQ (reference sequence). V gave up 1 base and J gave up 4 bases; unmatched junction bases: 2. This CDR3 region has 15 residues. The CDR3 is CASSLGTGVYNEQFF. The CDR3 DNA is TGTGCCAGCAGCTTAGGGACAGGGGTTTACAATGAGCAGTTCTTC.

The chain recombines TRBV6-1 with TRBJ2-7, with 11 bases aligning to TRBD1. Per germline, CDR1 MNHNS and CDR2 SASEGT. This CDR3 has 13 amino acids. J was trimmed by 6 bases and V by 3 bases; bases with no gene match: 1. For the CDR3, the DNA is TGTGCCAGCAGTGAGGGGACAGGGGGCGAGCAGTACTTC. Its translation: CASSEGTGGEQYF.

V and J are TRBV28 and TRBJ1-3, with D tentatively TRBD1 (5 bases). The CDR3 covers 16 residues. V gave up 6 bases and J gave up 0 bases, with 15 bases separating them. Germline V CDR1 and CDR2: MDHEN, SYDVKM. DNA for the CDR3: TGTGCCAGCAGCTCAGGACACGACCTCTCTGGAAACACCATATATTTT. Amino acid sequence: CASSSGHDLSGNTIYF.

The chain couples TRBV5-4 to TRBJ2-2, with 8 bases that match TRBD2. The CDR3 runs to 17 residues. Germline V gives CDR1 SGHNT, CDR2 YYREEE (reference sequence). The trim removed 4 bases at V and 5 bases at J, leaving 13 bases unmatched. CDR3 amino acids: CASSGLSGGRTTGELFF. DNA of the CDR3: TGTGCCAGCAGCGGCCTCAGCGGGGGCCGAACGACCGGGGAGCTGTTTTTT.

This chain joins TRBV28 and TRBJ1-5, with D tentatively TRBD1 (5 bases). V lost 5 bases to trimming and J lost 7 bases, with 18 bases between them. The CDR3 runs 15 residues. Germline lookup yields CDR1 MDHEN and CDR2 SYDVKM. The CDR3 bases are TGTGCCAGCAGTGCAGGCTCAGGGAACGGGCAGCCCCAGCATTTT. It specifies CASSAGSGNGQPQHF.

This clone was found once. The V and J genes are TRBV7-9 and TRBJ2-3; 13 positions agree with TRBD2. Germline V gene sequence: CDR1 SEHNR, CDR2 FQNEAQ (reference sequence). V gave up 6 bases and J gave up 4 bases; unmatched junction bases: 7. This CDR3 has 16 amino acids. The CDR3 DNA sequence: TGTGCCAGCAGTCAGAGGACTAGCGGGGGAGCAGATACGCAGTATTTT. Encoded protein: CASSQRTSGGADTQYF.

This chain connects TRBV27 to TRBJ1-2, with D unclear. V was pared by 4 bases and J by 4 bases, with 10 bases between. This CDR3 is 13 amino acids long. CDR1 and CDR2 from the germline V gene are MNHEY and SMNVEV (reference sequence). The CDR3 protein is CASSSLPTYGYTF. The CDR3 DNA reads as TGTGCCAGCAGTTCCCTACCTACCTATGGCTACACCTTC.

The chain links TRBV11-2 to TRBJ2-1; tentative D call: TRBD1 (5 bases). Germline V gene data show CDR1 as SGHAT and CDR2 as FQNNGV. The length of the CDR3 is 13 residues. Trimming took 8 bases from V and 7 from J, leaving 15 bases between them. The CDR3 nucleotides are TGTGCCAGCGGCAGGGTTCTACTAAATGAGCAGTTCTTC. Protein product: CASGRVLLNEQFF.